The present T cell receptor (beta chain) was sequenced within a study of memory CD4+ T cells and cytomegalovirus serostatus. Study results and limitations: Median bootstrapped AUC for CMV status was about 0.95 originally, approximately 0.93 US-trained.

Single viable CD3+CD4+CD8-CD45RO+ cells were sorted as the memory CD4+ T cells. CD4+ T cells were isolated by positive magnetic selection. Points on this clone: Its antigen is undetermined. Its ends do not fully match the called genes, so a read error is possible.

Data came from immunoSEQ multiplex PCR; TCRdb stores just in-frame clones and leaves some out. The profile shows tens of thousands of clones, over 60% of them singletons. Input material: memory CD4+ T cells from blood. This TCR was recovered from an adult in good health and CMV-seronegative.

CDR3 DNA: TGTGCCAGCTTCCCACTCTTGGGGGAAACCTACGAGCAGTGCTTC. Protein product: CASFPLLGETYEQCF. The chain employs TRBV5-6 and TRBJ2-7; the D gene could be TRBD1 or TRBD2 (5 bases each). Germline V lookup: CDR1 SGHDT, CDR2 YYEEEE. The CDR3 totals 15 residues.